The clone carrying this TCR beta chain was detected only a few times. Its target is not known. TCRdb reanalysed the reads using MiXCR and keeps one entry per CDR3 protein. The data show approximately 770,000 distinct CDR3 sequences, almost 30% seen once. The sample is drawn from a study of T cell repertoires in cytomegalovirus infection. As for the study in general: TCR beta signatures that were public indicated CMV infection and matching HLA type.

General observations from the study: CMV-specific TCR beta clonotypes restricted by HLA-C dominated the ex vivo response.

The CDR3 spans 13 residues. Trimming removed 6 bases at V and 8 bases at J, with 14 bases between. From germline, CDR1 is MNHNY and CDR2 SVGAGI (reference sequence). The chain recombines TRBV6-6 with TRBJ2-4; a possible D gene is TRBD1 (6 bases). This TCR came from a human donor in good health (CMV status not recorded). Some clones in this sample may be carry-over from other donors' samples. The sequenced sample was cultured CD8+ T cells from PBMCs, obtained from culture after CMV antigen stimulation. The CDR3, as DNA: TGTGCCAGCAGCCGATTGGGGGCGGACATTCAGTACTTC. As protein: CASSRLGADIQYF.